This T cell receptor (beta chain) was recovered during a study of blood T cell repertoires in COVID-19. Study as a whole: COVID-19 samples, acute and convalescent, were from the United States, Italy and Spain.

V lost 7 bases and J lost 6, with 17 bases in between. This CDR3 contains 14 residues. Germline V lookup: CDR1 MNHEY, CDR2 SVGAGI. Methods used by the authors: It was from reference gene primer amplification that nucleated cell counts were estimated. Method: immunoSEQ multiplex PCR; TCRdb's copy keeps in-frame clones and lacks some. V, J and clone size are those of that table, while D and trimming were read from the DNA. In the table there are roughly 390,000 clones, 85% of which are singletons. The sample was peripheral blood. This TCR derives from a woman in her late teens or twenties with acute or convalescent COVID-19. This sequence joins TRBV6-5 and TRBJ2-3, with D possibly matching TRBD1 (6 bases). CDR3 in DNA: TGTGCCAGCATGGGGTTAGCCCAGGGGGATACGCAGTATTTT. Translated, it gives CASMGLAQGDTQYF.